Sequencing of this TCR beta chain was carried out in a study of blood T cell repertoires in COVID-19. Study as a whole: Researchers got acute and convalescent COVID-19 samples from the United States, Italy and Spain. PBMCs, B-cell-depleted T cells, or T cells provided the cDNA or gDNA that made up the material.

Authors' processing steps: The authors estimated nucleated cell counts from reference gene primer amplification. Produced via immunoSEQ multiplex PCR; TCRdb's table is partial and in-frame only. V, J and clone size are those of that table, while D and trimming were read from the DNA. The data hold approximately 250,000 clones, with approximately 85% observed a single time. There are 13 residues in the CDR3. The V gene end was trimmed by 4 bases and the J gene end by 8 bases; junction bases not matched to a gene: 6. Germline CDR1 is SGHTA and CDR2 is FQGNSA. Followed over time, Seattle patients had been enrolled while infection was active. This clone has just a few counts.

The specimen sequenced was peripheral blood. This receptor was taken from a man aged 50 to 59 with COVID-19, enrolled during active disease. The V and J genes are TRBV7-2 and TRBJ2-7; 9 bases map to TRBD1. CDR3 protein: CASSSTGGNKQYF. The DNA of the CDR3 is TGTGCCAGCAGCTCCACAGGGGGCAACAAGCAGTACTTC.